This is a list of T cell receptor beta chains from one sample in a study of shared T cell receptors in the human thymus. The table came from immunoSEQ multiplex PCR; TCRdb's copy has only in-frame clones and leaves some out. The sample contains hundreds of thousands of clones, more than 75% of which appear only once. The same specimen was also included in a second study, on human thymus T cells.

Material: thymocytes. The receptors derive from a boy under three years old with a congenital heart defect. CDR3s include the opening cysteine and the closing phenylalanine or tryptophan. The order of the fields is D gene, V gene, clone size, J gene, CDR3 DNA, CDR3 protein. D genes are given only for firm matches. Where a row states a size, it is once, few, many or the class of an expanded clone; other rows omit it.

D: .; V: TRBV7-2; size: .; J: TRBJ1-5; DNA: TGTGCCAGCAGTCAAGGGGCATACGACTCAGGCAATCAGCCCCAGCATTTT; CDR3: CASSQGAYDSGNQPQHF
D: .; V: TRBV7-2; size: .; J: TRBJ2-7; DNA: TGTGCCAGCAGCTTAGCGTGGACAGCCGAGCAGTACTTC; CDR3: CASSLAWTAEQYF
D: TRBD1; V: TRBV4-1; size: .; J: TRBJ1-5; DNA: TGCGCCAGCAGCCCTTTTTTGCTAACGGACAGGAATAGGAGCAATCAGCCCCAGCATTTT; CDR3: CASSPFLLTDRNRSNQPQHF
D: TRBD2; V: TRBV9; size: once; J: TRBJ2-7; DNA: TGTGCCAGCAGCGTAGCCCCCCTAGCGGCATACTACGAGCAGTACTTC; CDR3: CASSVAPLAAYYEQYF
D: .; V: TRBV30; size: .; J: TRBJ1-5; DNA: TGTGCCTGGAGTGAGGGGGTCAGATGGTATCAGCCCCAGCATTTT; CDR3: CAWSEGVRWYQPQHF
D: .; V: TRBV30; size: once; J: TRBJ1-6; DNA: TGTGCCTGGAAAGGTCCGGGTGGCCGCGTCTATAATTCACCCCTCCACTTT; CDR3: CAWKGPGGRVYNSPLHF
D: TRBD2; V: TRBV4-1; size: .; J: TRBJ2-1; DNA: TGCGCCAGCAGCCAAGATCTGGCACTAGCGGAATCTGAGAATGAGCAGTTCTTC; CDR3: CASSQDLALAESENEQFF
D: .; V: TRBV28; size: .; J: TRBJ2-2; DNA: TGTGCCAGCAGTCACGACATCCCCGGGGAGCTGTTTTTT; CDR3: CASSHDIPGELFF
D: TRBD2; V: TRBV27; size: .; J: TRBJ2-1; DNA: TGTGCCAGCAGTTTATTGCCGGGACTAGCGGGAGGGCCCCCCGATGAGCAGTTCTTC; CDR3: CASSLLPGLAGGPPDEQFF
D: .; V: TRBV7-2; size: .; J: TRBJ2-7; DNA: TGTGCCAGCAGCTCACGACAATCCTACGAGCAGTACTTC; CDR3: CASSSRQSYEQYF
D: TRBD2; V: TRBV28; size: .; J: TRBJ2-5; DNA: TGTGCCAGCAGTTCACGGACTAGCCTCCAAGAGACCCAGTACTTC; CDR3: CASSSRTSLQETQYF
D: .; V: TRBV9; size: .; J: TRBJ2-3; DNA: TGTGCCAGCAGCGTAGTCAGGGGTACAGATACGCAGTATTTT; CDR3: CASSVVRGTDTQYF
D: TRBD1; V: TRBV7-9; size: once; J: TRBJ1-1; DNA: TGTGCCAGCAGTCGGACAGGGGAACCTGAAGCTTTCTTT; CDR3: CASSRTGEPEAFF
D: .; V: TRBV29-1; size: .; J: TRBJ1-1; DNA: TGCAGCGTCCGGCGGCCGGCCACTGAAGCTTTCTTT; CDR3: CSVRRPATEAFF
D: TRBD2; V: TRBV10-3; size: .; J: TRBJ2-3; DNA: TGTGCCATCAGTGCGGGGGGGGCTCGGGGAGATACGCAGTATTTT; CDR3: CAISAGGARGDTQYF